This T cell receptor (beta chain) was profiled in a study of blood T cell repertoires in COVID-19 (dated by TCRdb to the early 2020s). As for the study more broadly: The collaborator samples originated in the United States, Italy and Spain and spanned the acute and convalescent phases of COVID-19. The repertoires were released in a freely available public database intended as a resource for research on the immune response to SARS-CoV-2. Where available, HLA class I and class II types were taken from metadata supplied by the sample provider and were not determined by assay-based typing. Samples came from the ongoing ImmuneRACE study (first 160 participants) plus 1,254 subjects from 6 global collaborators. Subjects who had been exposed to COVID-19, were actively infected with it, or had recovered from it provided the deeply sampled blood TCRbeta repertoires that made up the dataset. Sample metadata almost always included a de-identified subject ID, COVID-19 status, age in years and sex. The prospective study material was composed of cDNA or gDNA derived from T cells, B-cell-depleted T cells, or PBMCs. Findings and caveats that apply to the study as a whole: The quantity of clinical and demographic metadata differed by source and by participant and was supplied without curation.

Points on this clone: There is no known antigen for this receptor. No much larger clone exists at a distance of one base, and base qualities are not known.

Each collaborating institution followed its own protocols to collect whole blood in K2EDTA tubes. For TCRbeta analysis, collaborators shipped samples in one of three forms: frozen whole blood, isolated PBMCs, or DNA extracted from either of those sample types. TCRbeta CDR3 regions were amplified from genomic DNA using the immunoSEQ Assay, a bias-controlled multiplex PCR. On the study's bioinformatics: Within the assay, amplification of reference gene primers was used to estimate how many nucleated cells each sample contained. Sequence reads were collapsed and filtered to measure the absolute abundance of every unique TCRbeta CDR3 rearrangement. For each sample, productive Simpson clonality was calculated by taking the square root of Simpson's diversity index across productive rearrangements. The clones in this table, taken by TCRdb from immuneACCESS, are in-frame only. Not every clone is retained; where verified, under half of the shortfall comes from an unresolved V gene, and the cause of the rest is unknown. Clonal size and the V and J genes are those of that table, whereas D and trimming came from the DNA. The sample records about 250,000 clones, roughly nine tenths of which are singletons. The top ten clonotypes cover under 4% of the sample.

From the germline V gene, CDR1 is SGHNT and CDR2 is YENEEA. The trim is 2 bases for V and 0 bases for J, with a gap of 14 bases between the germline ends. Counted from cysteine to phenylalanine, this CDR3 has 17 amino acids. Left in the record is the CDR3 DNA by itself, 51 bases read in frame from the first base. The sequenced material came from peripheral blood. Here the chain combines TRBV11-3 and TRBJ2-1; TRBD2 is a weak D gene call, 5 bases matching. This sequence was found in a man between 18 and 29 years old with active or convalescent COVID-19. The CDR3: CASSLSPGYSSYNEQFF. The DNA sequence reads TGTGCCAGCAGCTTATCCCCGGGATACAGCTCCTACAATGAGCAGTTCTTC.